The present T cell receptor beta chain was sequenced within a study of siplizumab effects on memory and regulatory T cells. Points from the study as a whole: Among sequences traceable to unstimulated CD4+ memory cells, alloreactive ones were significantly reduced by siplizumab. Solely a minor proportion of alloreactive clones could be assigned to unstimulated subsets. Phenotypic classification as naive or memory proved unattainable for roughly 75-97% of proliferating CD4+ or CD8+ clones.

The table came from immunoSEQ multiplex PCR; TCRdb's copy has only in-frame clones and leaves some out. The profile covers approximately 46,000 clones, with over 85% appearing a single time and 15% to 20% taken by the ten largest. With 3 bases removed from V and 5 bases from J, the gap between germline ends came to 11 bases. The CDR3 has 14 amino acids. Per germline, CDR1 LNHDA and CDR2 SQIVND (reference sequence). On this clone itself: Its cognate antigen is unknown.

The sample was CD8+ T cells sorted from blood. This sequence originates from a human donor in good health. The chain links TRBV19 to TRBJ2-1, with D maybe TRBD2 (5 bases). CDR3 loop: CASSMERYNNEQFF. For the CDR3, the DNA is TGTGCCAGTAGTATGGAGCGGTATAACAATGAGCAGTTCTTC. The complete variable domain, with remaining parts taken from reference TRBV19 and TRBJ2-1, reads DGGITQSPKYLFRKEGQNVTLSCEQNLNHDAMYWYRQDPGQGLRLIYYSQIVNDFQKGDIAEGYSVSREKKESFPLTVTSAQKNPTAFYLCASSMERYNNEQFFGPGTRLTVL.